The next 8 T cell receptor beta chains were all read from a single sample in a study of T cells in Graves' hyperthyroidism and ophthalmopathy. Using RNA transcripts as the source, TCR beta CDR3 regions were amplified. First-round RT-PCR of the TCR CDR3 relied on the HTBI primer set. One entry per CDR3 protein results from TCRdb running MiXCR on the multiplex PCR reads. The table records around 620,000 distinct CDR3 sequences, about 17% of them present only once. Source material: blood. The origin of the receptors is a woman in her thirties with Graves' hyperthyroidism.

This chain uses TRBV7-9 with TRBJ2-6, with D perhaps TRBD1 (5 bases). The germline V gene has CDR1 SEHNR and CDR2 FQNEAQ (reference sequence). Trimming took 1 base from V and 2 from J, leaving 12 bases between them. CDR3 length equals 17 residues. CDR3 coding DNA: TGTGCCAGCAGCTTAGACGCGTGGGGCCCTGGGGCCAACGTCCTGACTTTC. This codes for CASSLDAWGPGANVLTF.

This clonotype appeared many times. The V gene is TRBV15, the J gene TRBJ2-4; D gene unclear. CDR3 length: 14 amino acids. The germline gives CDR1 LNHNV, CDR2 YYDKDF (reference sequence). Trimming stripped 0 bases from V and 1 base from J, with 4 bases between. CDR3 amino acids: CATSREGAKNIQYF. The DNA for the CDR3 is TGTGCCACCAGCAGAGAAGGGGCCAAAAACATTCAGTACTTC.

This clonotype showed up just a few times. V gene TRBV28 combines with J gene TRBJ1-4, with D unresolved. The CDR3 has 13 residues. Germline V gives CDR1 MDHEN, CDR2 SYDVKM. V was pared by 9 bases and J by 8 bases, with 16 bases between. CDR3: CASLKGRREKLFF. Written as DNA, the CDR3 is TGTGCCAGTCTCAAGGGTAGACGAGAAAAACTGTTTTTT.

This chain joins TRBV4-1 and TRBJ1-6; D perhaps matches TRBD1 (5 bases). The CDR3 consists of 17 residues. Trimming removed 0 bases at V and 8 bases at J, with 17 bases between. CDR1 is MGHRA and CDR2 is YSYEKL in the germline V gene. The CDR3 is CASSQENSQGVDSPLHF. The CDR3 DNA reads TGCGCCAGCAGCCAAGAGAATAGTCAGGGAGTCGATTCACCCCTCCACTTT.

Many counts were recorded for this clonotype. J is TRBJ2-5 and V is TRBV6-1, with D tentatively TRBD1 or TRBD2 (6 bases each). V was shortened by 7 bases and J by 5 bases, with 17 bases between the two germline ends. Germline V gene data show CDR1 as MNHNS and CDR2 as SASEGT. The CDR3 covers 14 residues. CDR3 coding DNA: TGTGCCAGCACCCCCCAGGGGCTAGCGGAGACCCAGTACTTC. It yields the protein CASTPQGLAETQYF.

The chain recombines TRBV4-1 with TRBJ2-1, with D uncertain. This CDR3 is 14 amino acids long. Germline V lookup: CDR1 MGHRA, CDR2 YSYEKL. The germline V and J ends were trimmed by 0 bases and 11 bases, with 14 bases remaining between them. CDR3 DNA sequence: TGCGCCAGCAGCCAAGATCTTATGGGATTTAAGCAGTTCTTC. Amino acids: CASSQDLMGFKQFF.

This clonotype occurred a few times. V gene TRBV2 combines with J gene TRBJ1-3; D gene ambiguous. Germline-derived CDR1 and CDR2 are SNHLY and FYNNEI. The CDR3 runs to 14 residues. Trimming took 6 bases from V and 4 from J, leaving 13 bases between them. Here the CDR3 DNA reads TGTGCCAGCAGCGCTCCAGGTCGAGGAAACACCATATATTTT. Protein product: CASSAPGRGNTIYF.

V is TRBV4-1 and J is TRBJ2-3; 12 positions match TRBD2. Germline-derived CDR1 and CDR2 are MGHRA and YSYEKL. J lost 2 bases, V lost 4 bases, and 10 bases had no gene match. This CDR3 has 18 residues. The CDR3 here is CASSPRLAGERYTDTQYF. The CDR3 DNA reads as TGCGCCAGCAGCCCTCGACTAGCGGGAGAGAGATACACAGATACGCAGTATTTT.